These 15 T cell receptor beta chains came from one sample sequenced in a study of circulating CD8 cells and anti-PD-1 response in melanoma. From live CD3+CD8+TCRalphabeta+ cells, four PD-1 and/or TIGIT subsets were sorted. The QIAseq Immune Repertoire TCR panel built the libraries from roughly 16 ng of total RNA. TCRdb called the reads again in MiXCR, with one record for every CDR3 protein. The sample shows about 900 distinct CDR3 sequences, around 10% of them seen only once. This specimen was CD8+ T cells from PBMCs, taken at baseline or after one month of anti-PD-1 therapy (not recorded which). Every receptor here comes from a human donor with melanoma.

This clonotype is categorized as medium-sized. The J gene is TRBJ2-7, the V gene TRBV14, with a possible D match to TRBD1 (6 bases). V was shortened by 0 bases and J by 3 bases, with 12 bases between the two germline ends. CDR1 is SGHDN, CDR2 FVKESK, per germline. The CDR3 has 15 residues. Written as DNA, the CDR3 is TGTGCCAGCAGCCAAGATGGGGGCTTTCTCTACGAGCAGTACTTC. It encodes CASSQDGGFLYEQYF.

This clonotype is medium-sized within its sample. The CDR3: CASSEHPLSRALLDGNTIYF. In nucleotides, the CDR3 is TGTGCCAGCAGTGAACATCCGCTTAGCAGGGCCCTTCTCGACGGAAACACCATATATTTT. The chain has TRBV6-1 and TRBJ1-3, with TRBD1 as a possible D gene (5 bases). Germline CDR1 MNHNS, CDR2 SASEGT. V lost 2 bases and J 4 bases, leaving 27 bases between the germline ends. The CDR3 is 20 amino acids.

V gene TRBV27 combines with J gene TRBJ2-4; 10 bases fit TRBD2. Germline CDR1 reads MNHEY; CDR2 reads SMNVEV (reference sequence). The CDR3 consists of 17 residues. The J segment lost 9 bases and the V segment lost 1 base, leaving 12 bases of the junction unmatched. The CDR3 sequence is CASSLFPGTSELSIQYF. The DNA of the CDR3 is TGTGCCAGCAGTTTATTTCCCGGGACTAGCGAGTTGAGCATTCAGTACTTC.

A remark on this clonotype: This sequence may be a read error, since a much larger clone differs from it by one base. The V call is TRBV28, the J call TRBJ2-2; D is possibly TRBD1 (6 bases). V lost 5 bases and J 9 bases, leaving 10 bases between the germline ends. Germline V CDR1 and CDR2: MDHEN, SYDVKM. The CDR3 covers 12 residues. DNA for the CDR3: TGTGCCAGCAGTCGACAGGCCAGGGAGCTGTTTTTT. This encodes CASSRQARELFF.

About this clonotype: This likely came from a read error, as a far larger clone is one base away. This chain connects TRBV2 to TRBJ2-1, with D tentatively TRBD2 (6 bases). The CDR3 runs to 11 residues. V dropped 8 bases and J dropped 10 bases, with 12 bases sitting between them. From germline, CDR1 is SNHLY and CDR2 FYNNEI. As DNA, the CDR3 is TGTGCCAGCGGGGGGATTAAGGAGCAGTTCTTC. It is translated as CASGGIKEQFF.

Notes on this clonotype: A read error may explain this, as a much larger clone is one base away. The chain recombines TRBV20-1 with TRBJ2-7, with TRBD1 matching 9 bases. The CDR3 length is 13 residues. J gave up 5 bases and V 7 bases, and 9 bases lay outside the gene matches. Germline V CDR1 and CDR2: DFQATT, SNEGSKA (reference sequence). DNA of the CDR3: TGCAGTGTGCCGGGACAGGGAGTCCACGAGCAGTACTTC. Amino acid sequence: CSVPGQGVHEQYF.

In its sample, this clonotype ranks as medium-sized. The CDR3 here is CSATSPRASGGETQYF. Here the CDR3 DNA reads TGCAGTGCTACCTCACCTAGGGCTAGCGGGGGGGAGACCCAGTACTTC. This chain connects TRBV20-1 to TRBJ2-5, with 11 bases matching TRBD2. Germline CDR1 DFQATT, CDR2 SNEGSKA (reference sequence). The CDR3 contains 16 residues. With 4 bases clipped from V and 5 bases from J, the junction kept 12 bases outside the gene matches.

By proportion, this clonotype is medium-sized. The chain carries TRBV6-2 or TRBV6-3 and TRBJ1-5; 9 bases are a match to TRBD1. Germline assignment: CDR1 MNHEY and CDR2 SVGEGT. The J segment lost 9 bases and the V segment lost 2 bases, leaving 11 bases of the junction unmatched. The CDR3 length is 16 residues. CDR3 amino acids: CASSYEPGQGLWPQHF. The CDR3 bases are TGTGCCAGCAGTTACGAACCGGGACAGGGACTTTGGCCCCAGCATTTT.

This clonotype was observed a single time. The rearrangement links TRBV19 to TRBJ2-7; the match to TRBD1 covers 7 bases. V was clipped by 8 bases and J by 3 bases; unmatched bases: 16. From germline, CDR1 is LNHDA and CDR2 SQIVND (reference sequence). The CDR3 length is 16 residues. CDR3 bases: TGTGCCAGTTGCCTCTCCGCCGGGACAGCCAGCTACGAGCAGTACTTC. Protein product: CASCLSAGTASYEQYF. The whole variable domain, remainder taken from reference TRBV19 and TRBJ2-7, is DGGITQSPKYLFRKEGQNVTLSCEQNLNHDAMYWYRQDPGQGLRLIYYSQIVNDFQKGDIAEGYSVSREKKESFPLTVTSAQKNPTAFYLCASCLSAGTASYEQYFGPGTRLTVT.

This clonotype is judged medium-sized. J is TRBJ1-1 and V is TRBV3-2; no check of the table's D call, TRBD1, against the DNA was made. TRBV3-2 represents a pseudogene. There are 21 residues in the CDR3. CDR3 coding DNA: TGTGCCAGCAGCCACGCAGGGGCATCACAGGGCAACCTCTTATCGAACACTGAAGCTTTCTTT. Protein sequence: CASSHAGASQGNLLSNTEAFF.

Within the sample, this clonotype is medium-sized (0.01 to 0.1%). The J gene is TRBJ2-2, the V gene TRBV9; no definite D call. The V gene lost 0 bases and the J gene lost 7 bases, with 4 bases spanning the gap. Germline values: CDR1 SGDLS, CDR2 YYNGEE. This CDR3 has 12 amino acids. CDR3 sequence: CASSVDVGELFF. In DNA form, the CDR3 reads TGTGCCAGCAGCGTAGACGTCGGGGAGCTGTTTTTT.

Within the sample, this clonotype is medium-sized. This CDR3 is CASSLTGKSDTQYF. Written as DNA, the CDR3 is TGTGCCAGCAGCTTAACAGGGAAATCAGATACGCAGTATTTT. This chain links TRBV11-2 with TRBJ2-3; a weak D match, TRBD1 (6 bases). The V end was cut by 2 bases, the J end by 4 bases, with 10 bases between. The CDR3 spans 14 residues. Germline assignment: CDR1 SGHAT and CDR2 FQNNGV.

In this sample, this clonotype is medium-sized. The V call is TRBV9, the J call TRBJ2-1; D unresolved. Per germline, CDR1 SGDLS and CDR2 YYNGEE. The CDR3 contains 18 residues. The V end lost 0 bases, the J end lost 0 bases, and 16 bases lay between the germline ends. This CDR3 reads CASSVEAWAPSSYNEQFF. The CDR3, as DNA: TGTGCCAGCAGCGTAGAGGCTTGGGCGCCGAGCTCCTACAATGAGCAGTTCTTC.

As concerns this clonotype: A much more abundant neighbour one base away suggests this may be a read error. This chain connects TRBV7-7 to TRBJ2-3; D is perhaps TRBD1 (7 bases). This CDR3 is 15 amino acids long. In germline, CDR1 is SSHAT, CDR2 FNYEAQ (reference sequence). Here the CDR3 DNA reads TGTGCTAGCGGCCTCCGGGACAGTCCCACAGATACGCAGTATTTT. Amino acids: CASGLRDSPTDTQYF.

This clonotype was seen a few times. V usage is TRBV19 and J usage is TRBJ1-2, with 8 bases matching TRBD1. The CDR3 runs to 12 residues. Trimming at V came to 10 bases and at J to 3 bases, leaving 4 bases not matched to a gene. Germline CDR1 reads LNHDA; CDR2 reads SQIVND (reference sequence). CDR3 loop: CATGQGYYGYTF. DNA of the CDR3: TGTGCCACCGGACAGGGTTACTATGGCTACACCTTC.